The 19 T cell receptor beta chains given below trace back to one sample, sequenced in a study of blood T cell repertoires in COVID-19. This table comes from immunoSEQ multiplex PCR, and its TCRdb copy is limited to in-frame clones, with some not included. The table has fewer than 200,000 clones, just under 85% seen once. What was sequenced was peripheral blood. Receptors were obtained from a woman of 80 years or more with COVID-19, enrolled during active disease.

The chain employs TRBV5-1 and TRBJ2-1; D gene uncertain. Deletions cut 0 bases from V and 8 bases from J, with 18 bases between. Germline lookup yields CDR1 SGHRS and CDR2 YFSETQ. The CDR3 spans 16 residues. The CDR3 sequence: CASSLDRSRPFYEQFF. CDR3 bases: TGCGCCAGCAGCTTGGATAGATCACGCCCGTTTTATGAGCAGTTCTTC.

A single count supports this clone. This sequence joins TRBV9 and TRBJ1-1; TRBD1 is a possible D gene (5 bases). Germline V lookup: CDR1 SGDLS, CDR2 YYNGEE. Trimming removed 4 bases from V and 4 bases from J, with 14 bases in between. The CDR3 length is 14 residues. The CDR3 sequence: CASSLTAGLTEAFF. The DNA for the CDR3 is TGTGCCAGCAGCCTCACTGCGGGGCTCACTGAAGCTTTCTTT.

V and J are TRBV4-2 and TRBJ2-1; TRBD2 is a possible D gene (6 bases). Trimming stripped 4 bases from V and 5 bases from J, with 18 bases between. The CDR3 extends over 16 amino acids. Germline CDR1 and CDR2: LGHNA and YNFKEQ. The CDR3 sequence is CASSPSFAGQDNEQFF. CDR3 DNA sequence: TGTGCCAGCAGCCCGTCCTTTGCGGGGCAAGACAATGAGCAGTTCTTC.

This clone was picked up a small number of times. The rearrangement uses TRBV5-1 and TRBJ2-7; D is perhaps TRBD2 (5 bases). There are 16 residues in the CDR3. The germline V gene has CDR1 SGHRS and CDR2 YFSETQ. V gave up 1 base and J gave up 3 bases, with 17 bases separating them. The CDR3 is CASSLRAGEKVYEQYF. Written as DNA, the CDR3 is TGCGCCAGCAGCTTGAGGGCCGGGGAAAAGGTCTACGAGCAGTACTTC. Variable domain in full (rest from reference TRBV5-1 and TRBJ2-7): KAGVTQTPRYLIKTRGQQVTLSCSPISGHRSVSWYQQTPGQGLQFLFEYFSETQRNKGNFPGRFSGRQFSNSRSEMNVSTLELGDSALYLCASSLRAGEKVYEQYFGPGTRLTVT.

This clone was counted a few times. The CDR3 protein is CASSLSGTSGEDEQFF. As DNA, the CDR3 is TGCGCCAGCAGCTTGTCGGGGACTAGCGGGGAGGACGAGCAGTTCTTC. This chain connects TRBV5-1 to TRBJ2-1; 13 bases map to TRBD2. The CDR3 runs 16 residues. Germline CDR1 SGHRS, CDR2 YFSETQ. V lost 1 base and J lost 10; bases outside the gene matches: 8.

This chain connects TRBV5-8 to TRBJ2-4; the match to TRBD1 covers 9 bases. Germline V gives CDR1 SGHTS, CDR2 YDEGEE. The CDR3 totals 16 residues. The V and J ends lost 1 base and 8 bases, in that order; junction bases with no gene match: 10. The CDR3 coding sequence is TGTGCCAGCAGCTTGTCCAATCCGGGACAGGGACACATTCAGTACTTC. This sequence encodes CASSLSNPGQGHIQYF. The full variable domain, with the rest looked up from reference TRBV5-8 and TRBJ2-4, is EAGVTQSPTHLIKTRGQQATLRCSPISGHTSVYWYQQALGLGLQFLLWYDEGEERNRGNFPPRFSGRQFPNYSSELNVNALELEDSALYLCASSLSNPGQGHIQYFGAGTRLSVL.

The chain couples TRBV9 to TRBJ2-7, with D maybe TRBD1 (6 bases). This CDR3 is 14 amino acids long. Trimming left V 2 bases short and J 4 bases short, with 13 bases between. CDR1 and CDR2 (germline): SGDLS, YYNGEE. The CDR3 sequence is CASSVGATAYEQYF. CDR3 DNA: TGTGCCAGCAGCGTGGGGGCGACGGCGTACGAGCAGTACTTC.

V is TRBV2 and J is TRBJ2-1, with 14 positions matching TRBD2. The V gene end was trimmed by 10 bases and the J gene end by 7 bases; junction bases not matched to a gene: 6. This CDR3 region has 14 residues. CDR1 and CDR2 (germline): SNHLY, FYNNEI. CDR3 nucleotide sequence: TGTGCCACCCCGACTAGCGGGAGGGCTAATGAGCAGTTCTTC. Protein: CATPTSGRANEQFF.

The rearrangement links TRBV7-6 to TRBJ1-1; D is ambiguous. This CDR3 contains 11 residues. CDR1 is SGHVS and CDR2 is FNYEAQ in the germline V gene. V was clipped by 6 bases and J by 9 bases, with 11 bases between them. The CDR3 DNA sequence: TGTGCCAGCAGGGGAGCCGAGAAAGCTTTCTTT. Protein: CASRGAEKAFF.

The rearrangement joins TRBV19 to TRBJ2-5, with D perhaps matching TRBD1 (5 bases). This CDR3 contains 14 residues. CDR1 is LNHDA and CDR2 is SQIVND in the germline V gene (reference sequence). With 4 bases removed from V and 2 bases from J, the gap between germline ends came to 11 bases. Here the CDR3 DNA reads TGTGCCAGTAGTACCCCGGACACACAAGAGACCCAGTACTTC. It yields the protein CASSTPDTQETQYF.

The chain carries TRBV9 and TRBJ2-1; no clear D. The germline CDR1 and CDR2 sequences are SGDLS and YYNGEE. Deletions cut 1 base from V and 4 bases from J, with 15 bases between. The length of the CDR3 is 16 residues. CDR3 residues: CASSVKTEQVYNEQFF. The DNA of the CDR3 is TGTGCCAGCAGCGTAAAAACCGAGCAAGTATACAATGAGCAGTTCTTC.

This sequence joins TRBV4-1 and TRBJ1-3; D perhaps matches TRBD1 (5 bases). The V end was cut by 8 bases, the J end by 0 bases, with 17 bases between. Germline CDR1 and CDR2: MGHRA and YSYEKL. The CDR3 loop spans 16 amino acids. CDR3 sequence (DNA): TGCGCCAGCTCTCCAACGGACACACGCTCTGGAAACACCATATATTTT. Its translation: CASSPTDTRSGNTIYF.

This clone was counted once. J is TRBJ1-5 and V is TRBV19, with D maybe TRBD1 (6 bases). Trimming took off 5 bases at V and 3 bases at J, with 11 bases between the two ends. This CDR3 is built from 14 residues. Germline V gene lookup returns CDR1 LNHDA and CDR2 SQIVND (reference sequence). Written as DNA, the CDR3 is TGTGCCAGTAGTCCAAGACAGGTCAATCAGCCCCAGCATTTT. Its translation is CASSPRQVNQPQHF.

The chain carries TRBV6-5 and TRBJ2-2, with TRBD2 identical over 8 bases. CDR3 length: 15 residues. Germline lookup yields CDR1 MNHEY and CDR2 SVGAGI. V dropped 6 bases and J dropped 7; count of bases not matched to a gene: 10. CDR3 DNA sequence: TGTGCCAGCAGGGGGACTAGATCCTTGGACGGGGAGCTGTTTTTT. Translated: CASRGTRSLDGELFF.

This clone occurred a few times. V gene TRBV5-1 combines with J gene TRBJ1-2; 7 nucleotides agree with TRBD1. CDR3 length: 15 residues. V lost 5 bases, J lost 2 bases, and 9 bases stayed unmatched. Germline CDR1 SGHRS, CDR2 YFSETQ. CDR3 region: CASSTLEGQNYGYTF. CDR3 DNA: TGCGCCAGCAGTACGCTTGAGGGACAGAACTATGGCTACACCTTC.

This clone has only one observation. The chain joins TRBV2 to TRBJ1-1; D not certain. V was trimmed by 8 bases and J by 4 bases, leaving 11 bases between them. CDR1 and CDR2 (germline): SNHLY, FYNNEI. CDR3 length: 12 residues. CDR3 region: CASRAGSTEAFF. CDR3 nucleotide sequence: TGTGCCAGCCGGGCGGGTAGCACTGAAGCTTTCTTT.

The chain carries TRBV7-7 and TRBJ2-1; TRBD1 matches 8 bases. The V gene's germline CDR1 is SSHAT and CDR2 FNYEAQ (reference sequence). There are 13 residues in the CDR3. This CDR3 reads CATPGQDYNEQFF. CDR3 coding DNA: TGTGCTACTCCGGGACAGGATTACAATGAGCAGTTCTTC.

The chain combines TRBV5-8 with TRBJ1-2; 8 bases map to TRBD1. The ends lost 4 bases at V and 5 bases at J; junction bases unmatched: 4. This CDR3 is 13 amino acids long. Germline assignment: CDR1 SGHTS and CDR2 YDEGEE. CDR3 in amino acids: CASSRGQGYGYTF. The CDR3 DNA sequence: TGTGCCAGCAGCCGTGGACAGGGATATGGCTACACCTTC.

The gene calls are TRBV5-4 and TRBJ2-5, with D tentatively TRBD1 (6 bases). V gave up 2 bases and J gave up 5 bases, with 16 bases separating them. This CDR3 spans 15 amino acids. The V gene's germline CDR1 is SGHNT and CDR2 YYREEE (reference sequence). CDR3 region: CASSFSGVLGETQYF. As DNA, the CDR3 is TGTGCCAGCAGCTTCTCAGGGGTACTAGGGGAGACCCAGTACTTC.